The 26 T cell receptor beta chains below come from one sample, sequenced in a study of CD8+CD57+ T cells in acquired aplastic anemia. Genomic DNA constituted the template upon which TCR beta VDJ and CDR3 profiling was performed. Each CDR3 protein gets one entry after TCRdb re-called the reads with MiXCR. This sample has around 250,000 distinct CDR3 sequences, with approximately 55% found just once. The sequenced material came from sorted CD4+, CD8+, or CD8+CD57+ T cells (not recorded which) from PBMCs. Source of these receptors: a human donor with severe aplastic anemia or a healthy control (not recorded which).

The chain joins TRBV10-3 to TRBJ1-3; TRBD1 matches 9 bases. The germline V gene encodes CDR1 ENHRY and CDR2 SYGVKD. The J segment lost 4 bases and the V segment lost 4 bases, leaving 2 bases of the junction unmatched. The CDR3 runs to 14 residues. The DNA for the CDR3 is TGTGCCATCAGTGGGACAGGGGAAGGAAACACCATATATTTT. It translates to CAISGTGEGNTIYF.

A single count supports this clonotype. An end of the junction differs from the germline gene, which may be a read error. This chain joins TRBV25-1 and TRBJ2-1; maybe TRBD2 (5 bases). The CDR3 loop spans 14 amino acids. CDR1 and CDR2 from the germline V gene are MGHDK and SYGVNS. In nucleotides, the CDR3 is TGTGCCAGCAGTTTTGGGAGCTCCTACGATGAGCAGTTCTTC. Translated: CASSFGSSYDEQFF.

J is TRBJ2-5 and V is TRBV7-9; TRBD2 matches at 9 bases. Germline V lookup: CDR1 SEHNR, CDR2 FQNEAQ (reference sequence). V shed 2 bases and J 2 bases; nucleotides not matched to a gene: 3. The CDR3 has 15 amino acids. In DNA form, the CDR3 reads TGTGCCAGCAGCTTAAGCGGGGGGCATCAAGAGACCCAGTACTTC. Protein product: CASSLSGGHQETQYF.

This clonotype was seen more than once but under ten times. The V and J genes are TRBV2 and TRBJ1-1, with D hard to call. This CDR3 is 13 amino acids long. V was pared by 6 bases and J by 0 bases, with 8 bases between. Germline CDR1 is SNHLY and CDR2 is FYNNEI. CDR3 region: CASRVTLNTEAFF. The DNA for the CDR3 is TGTGCCAGCAGGGTCACGTTGAACACTGAAGCTTTCTTT.

This sequence joins TRBV10-3 and TRBJ2-2, with D unclear. CDR1 and CDR2 from the germline V gene are ENHRY and SYGVKD. The length of the CDR3 is 16 residues. Trimming left V 0 bases short and J 0 bases short, with 8 bases between. DNA for the CDR3: TGTGCCATCAGTGAGTCGGAGATTACGAACACCGGGGAGCTGTTTTTT. This encodes CAISESEITNTGELFF.

This clonotype was counted many times. The chain is built from TRBV7-6 and TRBJ2-3, with TRBD2 matching 10 bases. The CDR3 loop spans 16 amino acids. The V and J ends lost 3 bases and 5 bases, in that order; junction bases with no gene match: 8. Germline V gene lookup returns CDR1 SGHVS and CDR2 FNYEAQ. The DNA of the CDR3 is TGTGCCAGCAGCTTGGGTAGCGGGGGGCCTCAAGATACGCAGTATTTT. Protein: CASSLGSGGPQDTQYF.

This clonotype came up a few times. V gene TRBV29-1 combines with J gene TRBJ2-1; perhaps TRBD2 as D (6 bases). V gave up 4 bases and J gave up 4 bases, with 11 bases separating them. This CDR3 is 13 amino acids long. Germline CDR1 SQVTM, CDR2 ANQGSEA. The CDR3 nucleotides are TGCAGCGTTGCCAGCGGGCGGTACAATGAGCAGTTCTTC. It yields the protein CSVASGRYNEQFF.

Concerning this clonotype: A read error may be the cause here, since a much bigger clone is one base away. The chain carries TRBV9 and TRBJ1-4, with D uncertain. The CDR3 totals 14 residues. Germline V gene sequence: CDR1 SGDLS, CDR2 YYNGEE. This CDR3 reads CACSVQGRAEKLFF. CDR3 DNA: TGTGCCTGCAGCGTACAAGGACGGGCGGAAAAACTGTTTTTT.

This chain connects TRBV7-9 to TRBJ1-5; no clear D. Germline CDR1 and CDR2: SEHNR and FQNEAQ (reference sequence). The CDR3 is 14 amino acids. Trimming took off 4 bases at V and 0 bases at J, with 7 bases between the two ends. The CDR3 sequence: CASSSTLSNQPQHF. The CDR3, as DNA: TGTGCCAGCAGCTCGACCCTTAGCAATCAGCCCCAGCATTTT.

This clonotype was recorded a few times. The chain is built from TRBV2 and TRBJ2-7; 7 bases line up with TRBD1. The CDR3 totals 13 residues. Trimming took 9 bases from V and 5 from J; bases not matched to a gene: 10. Germline V gene lookup returns CDR1 SNHLY and CDR2 FYNNEI. CDR3: CASERDRVDEQYV. DNA for the CDR3: TGTGCCAGTGAAAGGGACAGAGTCGACGAGCAGTACGTC.

This clonotype was seen more than once but under ten times. It may be a read error: a sequence one base away is much more abundant. This chain joins TRBV20-1 and TRBJ1-2, with 8 bases that match TRBD1. The CDR3 loop spans 13 amino acids. CDR1 and CDR2 from the germline V gene are DFQATT and SNEGSKA (reference sequence). Here the CDR3 DNA reads TGCGGTGCTAGAGATACAGGGGGAGCTGGCTACACCTTC. Protein product: CGARDTGGAGYTF.

The chain couples TRBV7-2 to TRBJ2-1; D gene unclear. CDR1 and CDR2 (germline): SGHTA, FQGNSA. V lost 5 bases to trimming and J lost 5 bases, with 10 bases between them. This CDR3 spans 13 amino acids. The CDR3 DNA follows: TGTGCCAGCAGCCTCCGCCGGGACAATGAGCAGTTCTTC. This sequence encodes CASSLRRDNEQFF. Drawing the rest from reference TRBV7-2 and TRBJ2-1, the complete variable domain is GAGVSQSPSNKVTEKGKDVELRCDPISGHTALYWYRQSLGQGLEFLIYFQGNSAPDKSGLPSDRFSAERTGGSVSTLTIQRTQQEDSAVYLCASSLRRDNEQFFGPGTRLTVL.

V gene TRBV2 combines with J gene TRBJ2-3; 7 bases align to TRBD2. Germline loops: CDR1 SNHLY, CDR2 FYNNEI. The ends lost 4 bases at V and 0 bases at J; junction bases unmatched: 4. CDR3 size: 15 residues. The CDR3 protein is CASSVGTTSTDTQYF. CDR3 nucleotides: TGTGCCAGCAGTGTCGGGACTACTAGCACAGATACGCAGTATTTT.

This clonotype was recorded once. This chain joins TRBV19 and TRBJ2-4; possible D gene TRBD2, 5 bases. Trimming cost V 6 bases and J 1 base, with 13 bases left between them. This CDR3 contains 15 residues. The germline CDR1 and CDR2 sequences are LNHDA and SQIVND (reference sequence). The CDR3 protein is CASRPSNTAKNIQYF. The CDR3 coding sequence is TGTGCCAGTAGACCTAGCAATACGGCCAAAAACATTCAGTACTTC.

This clonotype was found a few times. The chain carries TRBV27 and TRBJ1-2; 12 bases map to TRBD1. The CDR3 is 18 amino acids. V lost 11 bases, J lost 4 bases, and 20 bases stayed unmatched. Germline lookup yields CDR1 MNHEY and CDR2 SMNVEV (reference sequence). CDR3 amino acids: CASTKGTGGALNIYGYTF. The CDR3 bases are TGTGCCTCCACAAAGGGGACAGGGGGCGCCCTTAATATCTATGGCTACACCTTC.

This rearrangement joins TRBV9 to TRBJ1-2; 7 nucleotides align to TRBD1. V shed 1 base, J shed 6 bases, and the junction held 3 bases outside the gene matches. CDR3 length equals 13 residues. Germline V CDR1 and CDR2: SGDLS, YYNGEE. The CDR3 region has the DNA TGTGCCAGCAGCGTAACCGGGACAGATGGCTACACCTTC. Its translation: CASSVTGTDGYTF.

The chain combines TRBV24-1 with TRBJ2-1; 10 nucleotides match TRBD2. V shed 4 bases, J shed 0 bases, and the junction held 5 bases outside the gene matches. The CDR3 is 17 amino acids. Germline V gene data show CDR1 as KGHDR and CDR2 as SFDVKD. CDR3 sequence reads: CATSDPTSGVSYNEQFF. In DNA form, the CDR3 reads TGTGCCACCAGTGACCCTACTAGCGGGGTCTCCTACAATGAGCAGTTCTTC.

In its sample, this clonotype was seen many times. This rearrangement joins TRBV20-1 to TRBJ2-3; D unresolved. The CDR3 is 16 amino acids. Germline-derived CDR1 and CDR2 are DFQATT and SNEGSKA (reference sequence). Trimming removed 3 bases at V and 4 bases at J, with 20 bases between. CDR3 bases: TGCAGTGCTAGGAGTTCCGGGCCGAGAAAGGCAGATACGCAGTATTTT. It specifies CSARSSGPRKADTQYF.

The chain recombines TRBV7-9 with TRBJ2-7; D gene uncertain. Germline V gene sequence: CDR1 SEHNR, CDR2 FQNEAQ (reference sequence). The CDR3 runs 13 residues. Trimming removed 0 bases at V and 6 bases at J, with 9 bases between. The CDR3 DNA is TGTGCCAGCAGCTTAGCGCTGGGATCCGAGCAGTACTTC. The encoded protein is CASSLALGSEQYF.

The chain uses TRBV24-1 and TRBJ1-6; 8 nucleotides agree with TRBD1. The CDR3 has 15 residues. Germline CDR1 is KGHDR and CDR2 is SFDVKD. V lost 11 bases and J lost 5; bases outside the gene matches: 10. CDR3 DNA: TGTGCCAGCAGGCTAGACAGGGGTAATAATTCACCCCTCCACTTT. Translating it yields CASRLDRGNNSPLHF.

Turning to this clonotype: No conserved phenylalanine or tryptophan is present at the end of the CDR3, so a read error is the likely explanation. V is TRBV5-6 and J is TRBJ1-4; D is perhaps TRBD1 (5 bases). Germline CDR1 SGHDT, CDR2 YYEEEE. The CDR3 totals 14 residues. The V gene lost 2 bases and the J gene lost 7 bases, with 12 bases spanning the gap. CDR3 coding DNA: TGTGCCAGCAGCTTCGGGACTTGGAGTGAAAAACTGTTTCTT. This translates into CASSFGTWSEKLFL.

This clonotype was detected many times. This sequence joins TRBV5-8 and TRBJ1-1, with 9 bases fitting TRBD1. The CDR3 consists of 16 residues. Trimming at V came to 3 bases and at J to 4 bases, leaving 10 bases not matched to a gene. Germline lookup yields CDR1 SGHTS and CDR2 YDEGEE. The CDR3, as DNA: TGTGCCAGCAGCTCCCCCCCGGGACAGGGAAGCACTGAAGCTTTCTTT. It specifies CASSSPPGQGSTEAFF.

This clonotype was observed many times. The chain carries TRBV9 and TRBJ1-1, with D hard to call. V lost 0 bases, J lost 1 base, and 7 bases lay in between. The germline V gene encodes CDR1 SGDLS and CDR2 YYNGEE. The CDR3 totals 14 residues. CDR3 in DNA: TGTGCCAGCAGCGTAGGAGGCCCGAACACTGAAGCTTTCTTT. This translates into CASSVGGPNTEAFF.

This chain connects TRBV7-9 to TRBJ2-7; no definite D call. The germline gives CDR1 SEHNR, CDR2 FQNEAQ (reference sequence). Trimming shortened V by 6 bases and J by 0 bases, and 9 bases separated the two germline ends. The CDR3 loop spans 13 amino acids. Here the CDR3 reads CASRPEDSYEQYF. The CDR3 nucleotides read TGTGCCAGCAGACCAGAGGACTCCTACGAGCAGTACTTC. The whole variable domain, filled in from reference TRBV7-9 and TRBJ2-7, reads DTGVSQNPRHKITKRGQNVTFRCDPISEHNRLYWYRQTLGQGPEFLTYFQNEAQLEKSRLLSDRFSAERPKGSFSTLEIQRTEQGDSAMYLCASRPEDSYEQYFGPGTRLTVT.

This clonotype turned up a few times. The V and J genes are TRBV9 and TRBJ2-5; maybe TRBD2 (5 bases). Germline V lookup: CDR1 SGDLS, CDR2 YYNGEE. Trimming left V 1 base short and J 4 bases short, with 17 bases between. The CDR3 is 16 residues long. The CDR3 region is CASSVFPDSTAETQYF. The CDR3 region has the DNA TGTGCCAGCAGCGTATTTCCGGACTCCACCGCAGAGACCCAGTACTTC.

The chain is built from TRBV20-1 and TRBJ1-1; D uncertain. Looked up from germline, CDR1 is DFQATT and CDR2 is SNEGSKA (reference sequence). This CDR3 has 16 residues. V lost 4 bases and J lost 3, with 21 bases in between. The CDR3 region is CSAIGATISGDTEAFF. CDR3 nucleotide sequence: TGCAGTGCTATTGGCGCGACAATAAGTGGGGACACTGAAGCTTTCTTT.